A selection of T cell receptor beta chains follows, all from one sample in a study of T-cell reconstitution after alpha-beta-depleted transplantation in children. TCRdb reprocessed the PCR reads via MiXCR and lists one record per CDR3 protein. Here the sample spans under 50,000 distinct CDR3 sequences, about 9.3% being singletons. The specimen was PBMCs, mostly from graft donor cells, collected 60 days after TCRalphabeta/CD19-depleted stem cell transplant. The receptors shown here come from a male patient between 2 and 15 years old who had a stem cell transplant for chronic granulomatous disease, so the T cells may come from the graft donor. CDR3s include the opening cysteine and the closing phenylalanine or tryptophan. A D gene is named only where the DNA matches it firmly. The listing skips clone size in some rows; elsewhere it reads once, few, many or a size class.

clone_size d_call j_call v_call cdr3_aa cdr3_nt
many TRBD2 TRBJ2-1 TRBV20-1 CSAPRAGGRNEQFF TGCAGTGCCCCACGAGCGGGAGGGAGAAATGAGCAGTTCTTC
many NA TRBJ2-2 TRBV20-1 CSARDWRVPIHTGELFF TGCAGTGCTAGAGATTGGAGAGTGCCTATCCACACCGGGGAGCTGTTTTTT
many TRBD2 TRBJ2-5 TRBV7-7 CASSLFGRASETQYF TGTGCCAGCAGCTTATTCGGGAGGGCCTCTGAGACCCAGTACTTC
few NA TRBJ1-2 TRBV12-3/TRBV12-4 CASTTTGYGYTF TGTGCCAGCACCACGACAGGCTATGGCTACACCTTC
few TRBD2 TRBJ2-5 TRBV11-2 CASSLGSQRGGRETQYF TGTGCCAGCAGCTTAGGAAGCCAGCGGGGGGGCAGAGAGACCCAGTACTTC
many NA TRBJ2-1 TRBV7-9 CASSLATALTEQFF TGTGCCAGCAGCTTAGCCACAGCATTAACCGAGCAGTTCTTC
many NA TRBJ2-3 TRBV12-3/TRBV12-4 CASSLSVRGTDTQYF TGTGCCAGCAGTTTATCAGTCCGGGGCACAGATACGCAGTATTTT
many NA TRBJ1-1 TRBV5-1 CASSLAHHERGAEAFF TGCGCCAGCAGCTTGGCTCACCACGAACGAGGGGCTGAAGCTTTCTTT
few NA TRBJ1-5 TRBV28 CASSSPRDSNQPQHF TGTGCCAGCAGTTCCCCCCGGGACAGCAATCAGCCCCAGCATTTT
few TRBD1 TRBJ2-6 TRBV12-5 CASGPHRGLGANVLTF TGTGCTAGTGGCCCCCACAGGGGGCTTGGGGCCAACGTCCTGACTTTC
many TRBD1 TRBJ2-5 TRBV28 CASSFTGGGGTQYF TGTGCCAGCAGTTTCACAGGGGGCGGAGGGACCCAGTACTTC
many NA TRBJ2-5 TRBV12-5 CASGLVFHRYQETQYF TGTGCTAGTGGTTTGGTATTTCACCGATACCAAGAGACCCAGTACTTC
many TRBD1 TRBJ1-2 TRBV12-3/TRBV12-4 CASSPSLGTAANYGYTF TGTGCCAGCAGTCCTTCACTAGGGACAGCAGCTAACTATGGCTACACCTTC
many TRBD1 TRBJ2-2 TRBV9 CASSISPTGKNTGELFF TGTGCCAGCAGCATCTCCCCGACAGGGAAGAACACCGGGGAGCTGTTTTTT
many TRBD2 TRBJ2-7 TRBV20-1 CSASYSGGSSYEQYF TGCAGTGCTAGTTATAGCGGGGGGAGCTCCTACGAGCAGTACTTC
many NA TRBJ1-2 TRBV20-1 CSARVRVDYGYTF TGCAGTGCTAGAGTCAGGGTAGACTATGGCTACACCTTC
NA NA TRBJ2-2 TRBV30 CAWSVQVPGELFF TGTGCCTGGAGTGTGCAAGTTCCCGGGGAGCTGTTTTTT
many TRBD2 TRBJ2-1 TRBV20-1 CSAWALGLAGGNEQFF TGCAGTGCTTGGGCCCTTGGACTAGCGGGAGGCAATGAGCAGTTCTTC
NA TRBD2 TRBJ2-3 TRBV7-2 CASSLGLAGAFTDTQYF TGTGCCAGCAGCTTAGGGCTAGCGGGAGCCTTCACAGATACGCAGTATTTT
few NA TRBJ2-1 TRBV18 CASSPQRGSYNEQFF TGTGCCAGCTCACCACAGAGGGGCTCCTACAATGAGCAGTTCTTC
many NA TRBJ2-5 TRBV27 CASRARDETQYF TGTGCCAGCAGGGCGAGGGACGAGACCCAGTACTTC
many TRBD1 TRBJ1-2 TRBV6-5 CASSYSGTGNYGYTF TGTGCCAGCAGTTACTCCGGGACAGGGAACTATGGCTACACCTTC
many TRBD2 TRBJ2-3 TRBV9 CASSVVGTSGTDTQYF TGTGCCAGCAGCGTAGTGGGGACTAGCGGCACAGATACGCAGTATTTT
many NA TRBJ1-2 TRBV27 CASSLSLNYGYTF TGTGCCAGCAGTTTATCTCTTAACTATGGCTACACCTTC
many TRBD2 TRBJ2-7 TRBV3-1 CASSQVPSGSYEQYF TGTGCCAGCAGCCAAGTTCCTAGCGGCTCCTACGAGCAGTACTTC
many NA TRBJ1-2 TRBV14 CASSQVMGGGYTF TGTGCCAGCAGCCAAGTGATGGGTGGCGGCTACACCTTC
many NA TRBJ1-1 TRBV6-5 CASSLSGAAGTEAFF TGTGCCAGCAGCCTCTCAGGGGCCGCCGGGACTGAAGCTTTCTTT
once TRBD1 TRBJ2-1 TRBV5-4 CASSFVDRGLDEQFF TGTGCCAGCAGCTTTGTCGACAGGGGGTTAGATGAGCAGTTCTTC
many NA TRBJ2-3 TRBV7-9 CASSLLGQYF TGTGCCAGCAGCCTATTGGGGCAGTATTTT
many TRBD2 TRBJ2-7 TRBV20-1 CSAPASGRGYEQYF TGCAGTGCTCCCGCTAGCGGGAGGGGCTACGAGCAGTACTTC